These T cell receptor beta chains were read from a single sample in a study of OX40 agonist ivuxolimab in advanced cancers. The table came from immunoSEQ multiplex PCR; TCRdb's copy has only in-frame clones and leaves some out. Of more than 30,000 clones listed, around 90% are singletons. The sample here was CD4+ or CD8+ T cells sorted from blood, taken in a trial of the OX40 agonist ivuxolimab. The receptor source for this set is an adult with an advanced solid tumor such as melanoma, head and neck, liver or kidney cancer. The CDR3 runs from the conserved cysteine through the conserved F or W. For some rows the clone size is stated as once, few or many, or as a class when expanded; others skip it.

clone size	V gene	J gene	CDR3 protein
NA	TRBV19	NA	CASSLEHNSYEQYF
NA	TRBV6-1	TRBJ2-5	CASRIGLAEETQYF
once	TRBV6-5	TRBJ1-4	CASSYEGRREKLFF
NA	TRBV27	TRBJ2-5	CARLLGTKVDGVQYF
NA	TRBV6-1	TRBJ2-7	CASSEHRTGEQYF
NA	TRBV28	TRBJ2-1	CASSLRLAGGPHRNNEQFF
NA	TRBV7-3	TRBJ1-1	CASSPLPITGGWNTEAFF
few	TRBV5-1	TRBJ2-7	CASSLVQSYEQYF
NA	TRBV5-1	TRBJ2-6	CASSSGTAGANVLTF
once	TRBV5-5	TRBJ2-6	CASSPGLSESGANVLTF
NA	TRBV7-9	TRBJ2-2	CASSWQITGELFF
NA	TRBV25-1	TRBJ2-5	CASSDTRDTSAQYF
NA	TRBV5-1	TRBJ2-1	CASSFRDRGLNEQFF
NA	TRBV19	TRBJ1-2	CASNHAADGYTF
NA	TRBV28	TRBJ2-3	CASRDTDTQYF
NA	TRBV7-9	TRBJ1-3	CASSWPGSFSGNTIYF
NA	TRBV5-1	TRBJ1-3	CASSIGQGNTIYF
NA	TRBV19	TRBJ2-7	CASSTGSSYEQYF
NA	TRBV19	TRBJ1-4	CASSITNRVQEKLFF
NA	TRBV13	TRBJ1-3	CASSLVTGGSYF
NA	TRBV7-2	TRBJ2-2	CASSLEGLAGTGELFF
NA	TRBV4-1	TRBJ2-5	CASSHGGARPPQYF
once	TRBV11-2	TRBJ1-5	CASSLEGLQPQHF
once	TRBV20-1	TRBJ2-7	CSASISYEQYF
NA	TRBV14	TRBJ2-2	CASSQQGLHTGELFF
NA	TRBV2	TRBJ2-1	CASSEDPSGGTYNEQFF
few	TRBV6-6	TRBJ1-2	CASSGQNYGYTF
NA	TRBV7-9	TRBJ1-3	CASSLAVHSGNTIYF
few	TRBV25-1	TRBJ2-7	CASSEWRGGSYEQYF
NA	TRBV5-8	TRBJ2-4	CAGSLTVAGNIQYF
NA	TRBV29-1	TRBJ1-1	CSVDRVGSEAFF
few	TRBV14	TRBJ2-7	CASSHRQGQYF
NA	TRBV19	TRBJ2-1	CASSIEGRTQSVF
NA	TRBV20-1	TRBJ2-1	CSANWNNEQFF
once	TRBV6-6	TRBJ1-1	CASRHRGDTEAFF
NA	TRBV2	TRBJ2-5	CASRERTGKETQYF
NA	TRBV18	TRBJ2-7	CASSPGTGPYEQYF
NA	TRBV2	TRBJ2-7	CASRTGTVSYEQYF
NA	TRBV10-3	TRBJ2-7	CAISDGGGPYEQYF
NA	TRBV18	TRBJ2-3	CASSPPSTDTQYF
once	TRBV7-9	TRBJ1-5	CASSFSRGAGSNQPQHF
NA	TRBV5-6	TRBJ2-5	CASSLPLTGQETQYF
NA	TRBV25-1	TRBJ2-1	CASSEASGPMINEQFF
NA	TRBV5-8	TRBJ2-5	CASSWRTGKSETQYF
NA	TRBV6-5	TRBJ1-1	CASSYLGPRNTEAFF
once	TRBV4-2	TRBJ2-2	CASSRGSYPEGTGELFF
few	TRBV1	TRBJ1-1	CTSSGRLNTEAFF
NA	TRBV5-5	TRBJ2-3	CASSRQGAAIGTDTQYF